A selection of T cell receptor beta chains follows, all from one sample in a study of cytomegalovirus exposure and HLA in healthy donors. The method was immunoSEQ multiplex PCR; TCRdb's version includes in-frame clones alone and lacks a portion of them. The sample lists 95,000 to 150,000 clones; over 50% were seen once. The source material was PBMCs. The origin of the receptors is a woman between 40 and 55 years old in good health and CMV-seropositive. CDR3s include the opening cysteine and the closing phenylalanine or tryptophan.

cdr3_aa: CASSFGLAIDNEQFF
v_call: TRBV5-6

cdr3_aa: CASSLPGTSHHTQYF
v_call: TRBV6-5

cdr3_aa: CASSTRTGGAGTQYF
v_call: TRBV5-1

cdr3_aa: CASSEGGTGTGYGYTF
v_call: TRBV2

cdr3_aa: CASSLDQASTDTQYF
v_call: TRBV5-1

cdr3_aa: CASSRTGAQVFF
v_call: TRBV2

cdr3_aa: CASSSQGDTEAFF
v_call: TRBV7-3

cdr3_aa: CAISEQTEETQYF
v_call: TRBV10-3

cdr3_aa: CASSPPGQGTPQHF
v_call: TRBV18

cdr3_aa: CASRIAGFTDTQYF
v_call: TRBV6-6

cdr3_aa: CASRLVAGGSHGEQYF
v_call: TRBV27

cdr3_aa: CASSYSRVFYGYTF
v_call: TRBV6-5

cdr3_aa: CASSDRGGTEAFF
v_call: TRBV6-4

cdr3_aa: CAGGTTSSYEQYF
v_call: TRBV30

cdr3_aa: CSVESLTSGSYEQYF
v_call: TRBV29-1

cdr3_aa: CSVDLWTGDDYGYTF
v_call: TRBV29-1

cdr3_aa: CASSLREEFYGYTF
v_call: TRBV28

cdr3_aa: CASSPSVGDAGASYEQYF
v_call: TRBV18

cdr3_aa: CASSFGTSSNQPQHF
v_call: TRBV7-8

cdr3_aa: CASRAGGREQYF
v_call: TRBV27

cdr3_aa: CASSFSPGGELFF
v_call: TRBV11-3

cdr3_aa: CASRIQGAYNEQFF
v_call: TRBV2

cdr3_aa: CASSIASGGAEETQYF
v_call: TRBV5-1

cdr3_aa: CASSERDGLNYEQYF
v_call: TRBV2

cdr3_aa: CASRQGIASGANVLTF
v_call: TRBV19

cdr3_aa: CASSESFTGHSGNTIYF
v_call: TRBV6-1

cdr3_aa: CASRTSGGLTGELFF
v_call: TRBV5-1

cdr3_aa: CASRGGGVRGNTIYF
v_call: TRBV6-1

cdr3_aa: CASSSLGTAYNEQFF
v_call: TRBV5-1

cdr3_aa: CASSELPPWASGANVLTF
v_call: TRBV6-1

cdr3_aa: CASSARTGLGQPQHF
v_call: TRBV7-2

cdr3_aa: CASSLSSGNTIYF
v_call: TRBV6-5

cdr3_aa: CASSYQGARGNTIYF
v_call: TRBV6-5

cdr3_aa: CASSPRRDSREGEQYF
v_call: TRBV18

cdr3_aa: CASRQGLGYEQYF
v_call: TRBV28

cdr3_aa: CASRTGGYHTEAFF
v_call: TRBV23-1

cdr3_aa: CASSEGDRPYEQYF
v_call: TRBV2

cdr3_aa: CASSEADSDPYNEQFF
v_call: TRBV6-1

cdr3_aa: CASSHTGSTEAFF
v_call: TRBV27

cdr3_aa: CASSLRTSGAELFF
v_call: TRBV14

cdr3_aa: CASSWGGMETQYF
v_call: TRBV7-7

cdr3_aa: CASSKGRGTDTQYF
v_call: TRBV6-5

cdr3_aa: CASSRAELYGYTF
v_call: TRBV5-1

cdr3_aa: CASSGQENNEQFF
v_call: TRBV6-4

cdr3_aa: CASSLGQGNYYGYTF
v_call: TRBV5-8

cdr3_aa: CASSPNPQSSGNTIYF
v_call: TRBV18

cdr3_aa: CASSPGQDRYGYTF
v_call: TRBV18

cdr3_aa: CASKVLGLGYEQYF
v_call: TRBV6-1

cdr3_aa: CASSFTGFEQYF
v_call: TRBV28